This TCR beta chain was documented in a study of T cell repertoires in cytomegalovirus infection. This CDR3 has 14 residues. After removal of 9 bases from V and 2 bases from J, the junction contained 6 bases not matched to a gene. This clonotype was counted only a few times. Its antigen is unidentified. TCRdb analysed the reads with MiXCR anew, one entry per CDR3 protein. The sample has fewer than 950,000 distinct CDR3 sequences, 30% to 35% seen once; the top ten hold 9.5% to 15%. The clonotype was recovered from a human donor in good health (CMV status not recorded). Some clones in this sample may be carry-over from other donors' samples. The sequences come from cultured CD8+ T cells from PBMCs, collected from culture after CMV antigen stimulation. The chain links TRBV12-3 or TRBV12-4 to TRBJ2-3; TRBD2 agrees at 9 bases. CDR3 bases: TGTGCCAGTAATGCGGGGGGGCACACAGATACGCAGTATTTT. Translation: CASNAGGHTDTQYF.